Sequencing of this TCR beta chain was carried out in a study of blood T cell repertoires in COVID-19. Turning to the study itself: Material from acute and convalescent COVID-19 was sourced from the United States, Italy and Spain. The analysed material was cDNA or gDNA that came from T cells, B-cell-depleted T cells, or PBMCs.

How the authors handled the data: From reference gene primer amplification, estimates of nucleated cell counts were derived. The assay was immunoSEQ multiplex PCR, and TCRdb's table has in-frame clones only and misses some. V, J and clone size are taken as reported in that table, and D and trimming were inferred from the DNA itself. The sample has about 100,000 clones, around 87% seen once. The CDR3 extends over 17 amino acids. What was sequenced was peripheral blood. The TCR originated in a woman in her twenties or thirties with acute or convalescent COVID-19. The chain carries TRBV21-1 and TRBJ1-2; the table's D call of TRBD1 was not tested on the DNA. TRBV21-1 is noted as a pseudogene. CDR3 sequence (DNA): TGTGCCAGCAGCAAATACCCGATGAAGGGGACAGGGGGCAGGCATTGTTTC. It codes for CASSKYPMKGTGGRHCF.